This entry is about one T cell receptor (beta chain). Its target antigen remains unknown. Per-nucleotide qualities are absent, and no much larger clonotype sits a single base away. Taken from the germline V gene (reference sequence), the CDR1 and CDR2 loops are LNHDA and SQIVND. At the junction V is shortened by 4 bases and J by 2 bases, with 24 bases in between. Spanning cysteine to phenylalanine, the CDR3 consists of 18 amino acids. Only the CDR3 DNA stays, 54 bases, in frame from base 1. The immunoSEQ assay was applied to genomic DNA to generate the TCR beta chain sequences. Under the source paper's analysis protocol: CDR3 sequences not starting with the conserved framework cysteine at position 104 were manually removed. Clonality was calculated as one minus the normalized Shannon's Diversity Index, with values ranging from 0 (maximal diversity) to 1 (oligoclonal). Chi-squared comparison-of-proportions tests were used to check whether the frequency of the same CDR3 differed between samples, for example brain versus blood. Public clonotypes were identified through searches of immuneACCESS, and similarity to known antiviral clonotypes was evaluated with the VDJdb browser. TCRdb stores this immuneACCESS table with in-frame sequences only. Part of the clones is absent; in the studies checked, under half of the shortfall reflects unresolved V genes, and no reason is known for the rest. V, J and clone size reflect that table, while D and trimming were determined from the DNA. This sample has 110,000 or so clones in its table, and 94% of those were observed once. Of the sample, 3.8% falls within the top ten clones.

These data come from a study of brain T cells in children with intractable seizures (dated by TCRdb to the early 2020s). Some background on the complete study: As a first screen for immune gene transcripts, resected brain tissue from about 58 pediatric epilepsy surgery cases was run on a NanoString immunology panel. Among the 12 selected surgery cases, eight also had pre-surgery blood sequenced, leaving four with brain tissue only. What the research found in general, with its limitations: Sequencing depth differed between pre- and post-surgery blood, so clones missing from the pre-surgery sample may reflect undersampling. The patients' HCMV serostatus was not known, and viral specificity was inferred solely from CDR3 sequence similarity.

The label giving this sample's time point can be read as: resected brain tissue, or blood drawn just prior to surgery. The surgery cases showing the highest brain T cell transcript signatures were chosen for TCR beta chain sequencing of brain tissue and, when available, of blood. Before surgery, the patients had been given at least one anti-epileptic drug. TCR-sequenced patients were children with drug-resistant epilepsy due to tuberous sclerosis complex, focal cortical dysplasia, Rasmussen encephalitis or hemimegalencephaly. Blood was drawn right before the epilepsy surgery. Bulk genomic DNA was extracted from unsorted brain tissue and whole blood with the Monarch genomic DNA purification kit.

Recombination linked TRBV19 to TRBJ2-7; TRBD2 is a possible D gene, resting on 6 matching bases. The source material was peripheral blood, sampled at surgery. This TCR was recovered from a boy in the first two years of life with hemimegalencephaly and intractable seizures. The CDR3 loop reads CASSTSMAGLPRPYEQYF. The nucleotide sequence is TGTGCCAGTAGTACTAGTATGGCGGGACTCCCCAGACCCTACGAGCAGTACTTC.